This T cell receptor beta chain was identified in a study of blood T cell repertoires in COVID-19 (dated by TCRdb to 2018 to 2021). General notes on the study: Samples covering the acute and convalescent phases of COVID-19 were provided by collaborators in the United States, Italy and Spain. Where available, HLA class I and class II types were taken from metadata supplied by the sample provider and were not determined by assay-based typing. The repertoires were released in a freely available public database intended as a resource for research on the immune response to SARS-CoV-2. Sample metadata almost always included a de-identified subject ID, COVID-19 status, age in years and sex. Subjects who had been exposed to COVID-19, were actively infected with it, or had recovered from it provided the deeply sampled blood TCRbeta repertoires that made up the dataset. Samples were obtained from the ongoing ImmuneRACE study (first 160 participants) and from 1,000 to 1,500 subjects provided by 6 global collaborators. The prospective study material was composed of cDNA or gDNA derived from T cells, B-cell-depleted T cells, or PBMCs. The paper as a whole reports these results and caveats: The quantity of clinical and demographic metadata differed by source and by participant and was supplied without curation.

TCRbeta CDR3 regions were amplified from genomic DNA by means of the immunoSEQ Assay, a bias-controlled multiplex PCR. The paper's processing steps were these. The number of nucleated cells in each sample was estimated by amplification of reference gene primers within the assay. Sequence reads were collapsed and filtered to measure the absolute abundance of every unique TCRbeta CDR3 rearrangement. For each sample, productive Simpson clonality was calculated as the square root of Simpson's diversity index over productive rearrangements. TCRdb limited this immuneACCESS table to in-frame rearrangements with V and J called. A share of clones is missing; checked studies link under half to unresolved V genes, and the rest is unexplained. The V and J calls and clone size were taken over from that table, and D and trimming were inferred from the DNA. Here the sample has approximately 480,000 clones; roughly nine tenths occur a single time. 0.7% of the sample rests with the top ten.

The sample holds a few counts of this clone. Its antigen is still unknown. The sample holds no much larger clone one base away, and base qualities are not on file. Participants in the prospective study were aged roughly 18 to 89 years, lived in 20 to 30 United States geographic areas, and enrolled through a virtual design. In the prospective study, cohorts were assigned on the basis of participant-reported clinical history obtained from a screening survey and a study questionnaire. ImmuneRACE Cohort 3 recovered participants were defined by two consecutive negative NP/OP PCR tests, healthcare professional clearance, or symptom resolution. In the prospective study, mobile phlebotomists collected whole blood, serum and a nasopharyngeal or oropharyngeal swab from each participant. Over a roughly 2-month period, participants in the prospective study had the option of providing additional blood draws and questionnaires. Blood samples from the prospective study were shipped frozen or at room temperature prior to DNA extraction.

The CDR3 spans 12 residues, from the cysteine through the phenylalanine. The entry retains the CDR3 DNA only, 36 bases that are in frame from base 1. CDR1 and CDR2 are drawn from the germline V gene: SNHLY, FYNNEI. Clipping removes 8 bases from V and 7 bases from J, with 1 as the unmatched junction base count. The clonotype comes from a woman aged 18-29 years who had recovered from COVID-19. The chain links TRBV2 with TRBJ1-3; the central 11 bases match TRBD1. Input material: PBMCs or T cells enriched from blood (not recorded which). The CDR3 has the sequence CASRDRGNTIYF. The DNA sequence reads TGTGCCAGCCGGGACAGGGGGAACACCATATATTTT.